Detailed here is one TCR beta chain. Its antigen is as yet unknown. This sample was included in a study of immune evolution from preneoplasia to lung adenocarcinoma. Study-level results: Normal lung had the highest top T cell clone frequencies.

Repertoires were generated with immunoSEQ multiplex PCR, while TCRdb's copy carries only in-frame clones and drops some. The sample records some 7,800 clones, roughly 79% being singletons. Between the mid-2010s and the late 2010s, patients underwent resection in Japan or China. The receptor comes from a person aged 55 to 79 with lung adenocarcinoma. Sequenced: FFPE adjacent normal lung tissue.

CDR3 protein: CSVRGQTLNTEAFF. Here the CDR3 DNA reads TGCAGTGTGAGAGGACAGACATTGAACACTGAAGCTTTCTTT. The chain links TRBV29-1 to TRBJ1-1; D is possibly TRBD1 (6 bases). Looked up from germline, CDR1 is SQVTM and CDR2 is ANQGSEA. The CDR3 extends over 14 amino acids.